Given below is one T cell receptor (beta chain) in context. This sample is part of a study of blood T cell repertoires in COVID-19. The germline V and J ends were trimmed by 4 bases and 0 bases, with 11 bases remaining between them. Germline loops: CDR1 SGHVS, CDR2 FNYEAQ. CDR3 length: 15 residues. Authors' analysis steps: The assay estimated nucleated cells by amplifying reference gene primers. Clones were read by immunoSEQ multiplex PCR, and TCRdb kept only the in-frame ones, dropping some. Clone size and the V and J calls come from that table; the DNA yielded D and trimming. The sample carries about 200,000 clones, approximately 86% recorded once. Within 2 weeks of study entry, exposed participants had contacted a PCR-confirmed or clinician-diagnosed COVID-19 case.

The specimen was PBMCs or T cells enriched from blood (not recorded which). This TCR derives from a woman in her twenties or thirties who had been exposed to COVID-19. The chain employs TRBV7-6 and TRBJ2-3, with a possible D match to TRBD1 (6 bases). This chain's CDR3 is CASSSGGQSTDTQYF. The CDR3 DNA sequence: TGTGCCAGCAGCTCAGGAGGACAGAGCACAGATACGCAGTATTTT.